The 23 T cell receptor beta chains in this list originate from one sample, sequenced in a study of T cells in Graves' hyperthyroidism and ophthalmopathy. There were TCR beta CDR3 regions amplified from RNA transcripts. The primer set for the first-round RT-PCR of the TCR CDR3 was HTBI. TCRdb redid the calling of the multiplex PCR reads with MiXCR, one entry per CDR3 protein. The table shows about 560,000 distinct CDR3 sequences, with approximately 15% occurring only once. The material sequenced was blood. The source of these receptors is a woman in her thirties with Graves' hyperthyroidism.

This clonotype occurred many times. J is TRBJ2-7 and V is TRBV6-1, with TRBD1 matching 9 bases. CDR3 size: 15 residues. The V segment lost 9 bases and the J segment 2 bases; nucleotides outside the gene matches: 11. CDR1 is MNHNS, CDR2 SASEGT, per germline. The CDR3 spells CASTAYGTGTYEQYF. As DNA, the CDR3 is TGTGCCAGTACGGCGTACGGGACAGGGACCTACGAGCAGTACTTC.

Only a few counts were recorded for this clonotype. The rearrangement uses TRBV6-1 and TRBJ2-3; D is possibly TRBD2 (7 bases). V lost 7 bases, J lost 5 bases, and 19 bases lay in between. Germline assignment: CDR1 MNHNS and CDR2 SASEGT. The CDR3 consists of 15 residues. CDR3: CASTFRGGGRDTQYF. For the CDR3, the DNA is TGTGCCAGCACCTTCCGAGGGGGAGGGAGAGATACGCAGTATTTT.

This clonotype has a handful of counts. The chain uses TRBV13 and TRBJ2-7; TRBD2 agrees at 11 bases. V lost 4 bases, J lost 5 bases, and 7 bases stayed unmatched. CDR3 length: 15 residues. The germline CDR1 and CDR2 sequences are PRHDT and FYEKMQ (reference sequence). The chain's CDR3 is CASSSRLAGIDEQYF. CDR3 in DNA: TGTGCCAGCAGCTCCCGACTAGCGGGAATCGACGAGCAGTACTTC. The variable domain in full, completed from reference TRBV13 and TRBJ2-7, reads AAGVIQSPRHLIKEKRETATLKCYPIPRHDTVYWYQQGPGQDPQFLISFYEKMQSDKGSIPDRFSAQQFSDYHSELNMSSLELGDSALYFCASSSRLAGIDEQYFGPGTRLTVT.

This clonotype showed up many times. This chain joins TRBV20-1 and TRBJ2-1; unclear D gene. There are 10 residues in the CDR3. V was trimmed by 5 bases and J by 7 bases, leaving 6 bases between them. The germline gives CDR1 DFQATT, CDR2 SNEGSKA (reference sequence). CDR3 DNA sequence: TGCAGTGCTGGGTGGAATGAGCAGTTCTTC. Translated, it gives CSAGWNEQFF.

At least ten counts were recorded for this clonotype. This chain uses TRBV7-2 with TRBJ2-7; TRBD1 might be the D (6 bases). CDR3 size: 19 residues. Trimming pared 2 bases from V and 0 bases from J, leaving 23 bases between. The germline gives CDR1 SGHTA, CDR2 FQGNSA. CDR3 residues: CASSLSASADRIYSYEQYF. The CDR3 DNA reads TGTGCCAGCAGCTTATCCGCTTCTGCAGACAGGATCTACTCCTACGAGCAGTACTTC. The full variable domain, with the rest looked up from reference TRBV7-2 and TRBJ2-7, is GAGVSQSPSNKVTEKGKDVELRCDPISGHTALYWYRQSLGQGLEFLIYFQGNSAPDKSGLPSDRFSAERTGGSVSTLTIQRTQQEDSAVYLCASSLSASADRIYSYEQYFGPGTRLTVT.

This clonotype was seen many times. The rearrangement uses TRBV28 and TRBJ2-3; 11 nucleotides match TRBD2. The CDR3 spans 18 residues. From germline, CDR1 is MDHEN and CDR2 SYDVKM. J was trimmed by 1 base and V by 3 bases; bases with no gene match: 9. This chain's CDR3 is CASSFFTSGRYRTDTQYF. DNA for the CDR3: TGTGCCAGCAGTTTTTTCACTAGCGGGAGATACCGCACAGATACGCAGTATTTT.

This clonotype was counted between two and nine times. V usage is TRBV5-6 and J usage is TRBJ2-3, with D possibly TRBD2 on 5 matching bases. The length of the CDR3 is 13 residues. The V and J ends lost 3 bases and 9 bases respectively, with 14 bases between them. Germline V gene sequence: CDR1 SGHDT, CDR2 YYEEEE. The CDR3, as DNA: TGTGCCAGCAGCTCCGCCATCTCGGGGACGCAGTATTTT. Protein sequence: CASSSAISGTQYF.

This clonotype showed up many times. The V gene is TRBV11-2, the J gene TRBJ2-1; D is undetermined. There are 15 residues in the CDR3. V was clipped by 5 bases and J by 0 bases, with 11 bases between them. Germline assignment: CDR1 SGHAT and CDR2 FQNNGV. The CDR3 nucleotides read TGTGCCAGCAGCCATACTTTCCGCTCCTACAATGAGCAGTTCTTC. It yields the protein CASSHTFRSYNEQFF.

Only a few counts were recorded for this clonotype. The V and J genes are TRBV4-1 and TRBJ2-7; TRBD1 might be the D (6 bases). The CDR3 loop spans 16 amino acids. Per germline, CDR1 MGHRA and CDR2 YSYEKL. The germline V and J ends were trimmed by 2 bases and 3 bases, with 17 bases remaining between them. The CDR3 protein is CASSQRLQGSLYEQYF. DNA of the CDR3: TGCGCCAGCAGCCAACGATTACAGGGTTCCCTCTACGAGCAGTACTTC.

This clonotype was recorded at least ten times. The chain carries TRBV30 and TRBJ1-1; tentative D call: TRBD1 (5 bases). Germline lookup yields CDR1 GTSNPN and CDR2 SVGIG (reference sequence). The CDR3 is made up of 13 amino acids. V lost 6 bases and J lost 0, with 11 bases in between. The CDR3 DNA reads TGTGCCTGTCGGGACGGGTTGAACACTGAAGCTTTCTTT. It encodes CACRDGLNTEAFF.

The chain links TRBV29-1 to TRBJ2-3, with TRBD2 identical over 11 bases. Germline V gene lookup returns CDR1 SQVTM and CDR2 ANQGSEA. CDR3 length: 16 residues. V shed 2 bases and J 0 bases; nucleotides not matched to a gene: 4. Here the CDR3 reads CSVEPGLAGSTDTQYF. The CDR3 DNA is TGCAGCGTTGAACCCGGACTAGCGGGTAGCACAGATACGCAGTATTTT.

The chain employs TRBV10-3 and TRBJ1-3; D call uncertain. Germline CDR1 is ENHRY and CDR2 is SYGVKD. Trimming removed 11 bases at V and 4 bases at J, with 15 bases between. The CDR3 has 13 amino acids. The CDR3 is CAVRELGGNTIYF. CDR3 nucleotides: TGTGCCGTCCGGGAACTAGGGGGAAACACCATATATTTT.

This clonotype was picked up many times. This sequence joins TRBV5-1 and TRBJ1-1; no definite D call. Germline-derived CDR1 and CDR2 are SGHRS and YFSETQ. V dropped 5 bases and J dropped 3 bases, with 17 bases sitting between them. CDR3 length equals 15 residues. The CDR3 loop reads CASSGQAGRDTEAFF. In DNA form, the CDR3 reads TGCGCCAGCAGTGGCCAAGCTGGGCGTGACACTGAAGCTTTCTTT.

V is TRBV7-9 and J is TRBJ2-7; 8 nucleotides match TRBD2. This CDR3 region has 14 residues. Germline V gene sequence: CDR1 SEHNR, CDR2 FQNEAQ (reference sequence). V shed 4 bases, J shed 6 bases, and the junction held 8 bases outside the gene matches. The CDR3 sequence is CASSSGTRSFEQYF. CDR3 in DNA: TGTGCCAGCAGCTCCGGGACTAGAAGTTTCGAGCAGTACTTC.

This clonotype was observed a handful of times. This chain uses TRBV6-1 with TRBJ2-1; 9 bases fit TRBD2. This CDR3 region has 15 residues. Germline V gives CDR1 MNHNS, CDR2 SASEGT. The trim removed 2 bases at V and 7 bases at J, leaving 6 bases unmatched. The CDR3 region is CASSELAGRWNEQFF. CDR3 coding DNA: TGTGCCAGCAGTGAACTAGCGGGAAGATGGAATGAGCAGTTCTTC.

This clonotype was counted many times. The genes are TRBV20-1 and TRBJ2-7, with 12 nucleotides matching TRBD2. This CDR3 region has 13 residues. Looked up from germline, CDR1 is DFQATT and CDR2 is SNEGSKA (reference sequence). V lost 5 bases and J lost 6; bases outside the gene matches: 5. The CDR3 DNA follows: TGCAGTGCTGCAAGACTAGCGGGGGTCGAGCAGTACTTC. Translating gives CSAARLAGVEQYF.

There are many counts of this clonotype. The chain carries TRBV12-3 or TRBV12-4 and TRBJ2-1; D is possibly TRBD1 (6 bases). The CDR3 length is 13 residues. The ends were cut back, 7 bases at V and 7 bases at J, with 14 bases in the middle. The chain's CDR3 is CASNARRGNEQFF. CDR3 sequence (DNA): TGTGCCAGCAATGCACGAAGGGGGAATGAGCAGTTCTTC.

As to this clonotype: A much larger clone differs by one base, so this may be a read error. The V gene is TRBV11-2, the J gene TRBJ2-5; no definite D call. The DNA matches TRBJ2-1 better at its end, which makes the J call doubtful. CDR3 length: 14 amino acids. The germline CDR1 and CDR2 sequences are SGHAT and FQNNGV. The CDR3, as DNA: TGTGCCGGCAGCTTAGTTCCCCCTCCCTCAACCCAGTTCTTC. Translating it yields CAGSLVPPPSTQFF.

This clonotype was recorded at least ten times. The gene calls are TRBV20-1 and TRBJ2-5, with D possibly matching TRBD2 (6 bases). The CDR3 has 12 residues. Germline lookup yields CDR1 DFQATT and CDR2 SNEGSKA (reference sequence). Deletions cut 0 bases from V and 5 bases from J, with 7 bases between. CDR3 in amino acids: CSAREGGETQYF. CDR3 DNA sequence: TGCAGTGCTAGAGAAGGAGGGGAGACCCAGTACTTC.

V is TRBV5-1 and J is TRBJ2-5; a weak D match, TRBD2 (5 bases). The CDR3 has 12 residues. Trimming shortened V by 5 bases and J by 6 bases, and 11 bases separated the two germline ends. The germline V gene has CDR1 SGHRS and CDR2 YFSETQ. This CDR3 is CASSPAGQTQYF. The CDR3 bases are TGCGCCAGCAGTCCGGCGGGCCAGACCCAGTACTTC. Combining the CDR3 with reference TRBV5-1 and TRBJ2-5 gives the whole variable domain KAGVTQTPRYLIKTRGQQVTLSCSPISGHRSVSWYQQTPGQGLQFLFEYFSETQRNKGNFPGRFSGRQFSNSRSEMNVSTLELGDSALYLCASSPAGQTQYFGPGTRLLVL.

This clonotype was detected ten times or more. The chain couples TRBV7-9 to TRBJ2-3; TRBD2 matches at 7 bases. Germline-derived CDR1 and CDR2 are SEHNR and FQNEAQ (reference sequence). The J segment lost 2 bases and the V segment lost 5 bases, leaving 7 bases of the junction unmatched. CDR3 length equals 15 residues. The CDR3 coding sequence is TGTGCCAGCAGCGGGGGGAGCGGGAACACAGATACGCAGTATTTT. Its translation: CASSGGSGNTDTQYF. The full variable domain, in which reference TRBV7-9 and TRBJ2-3 provide the parts outside the CDR3, is DTGVSQNPRHKITKRGQNVTFRCDPISEHNRLYWYRQTLGQGPEFLTYFQNEAQLEKSRLLSDRFSAERPKGSFSTLEIQRTEQGDSAMYLCASSGGSGNTDTQYFGPGTRLTVL.

The CDR3 bases are TGCAGTGCTAGAGTTGTAGAACAGGGCAACGCCGAAGCTTTCTTT. This codes for CSARVVEQGNAEAFF. The chain joins TRBV20-1 to TRBJ1-1; a possible D gene is TRBD1 (6 bases). The V end lost 1 base, the J end lost 8 bases, and 20 bases lay between the germline ends. Germline loops: CDR1 DFQATT, CDR2 SNEGSKA (reference sequence). The CDR3 length is 15 residues.

Notes on this clonotype: A junction boundary mismatches the germline segment, possibly from a read error. The chain has TRBV27 and TRBJ2-3; possibly TRBD2 for D (5 bases). Germline-derived CDR1 and CDR2 are MNHEY and SMNVEV (reference sequence). The CDR3 consists of 14 residues. The CDR3 DNA reads as TGTGCCGGCAGTTTAACGGGGAGCACAGATACGCAGTATTTT. It is translated as CAGSLTGSTDTQYF.